Presented here are 25 T cell receptor beta chains from one specimen sequenced in a study of post-analysis software for immune sequencing data. Findings of the study overall: Among 5 or 6 TRBV segments more frequent in patients than controls were TRBV5-6, TRBV5-1 and TRBV20-1.

These TCRs' antigens remain unknown. The TCR beta cDNA libraries contained unique molecular identifiers. MiXCR, run by TCRdb on the PCR reads, gives a single entry per CDR3 protein. Of about 500,000 distinct CDR3 sequences in the sample, nearly 45% are singletons; the top ten hold around 10%. The sequenced material came from blood. These receptors all stem from a girl aged 5-17 years with multiple sclerosis.

The V call is TRBV20-1, the J call TRBJ2-1; 9 bases are a match to TRBD2. CDR1 and CDR2 (germline): DFQATT, SNEGSKA (reference sequence). The CDR3 has 19 residues. The trim removed 0 bases at V and 4 bases at J, leaving 16 bases unmatched. The CDR3 sequence is CSARDSSGRFRVVYNEQFF. CDR3 nucleotide sequence: TGCAGTGCTAGAGATTCCAGCGGGAGGTTTCGGGTGGTGTACAATGAGCAGTTCTTC.

The V gene is TRBV5-1, the J gene TRBJ2-7; 8 bases are a match to TRBD1. This CDR3 is built from 15 residues. The V gene's germline CDR1 is SGHRS and CDR2 YFSETQ. V lost 6 bases and J lost 1; bases outside the gene matches: 9. CDR3 sequence: CASTSGGPTSYEQYF. In nucleotides, the CDR3 is TGCGCCAGCACCTCAGGGGGCCCAACTTCCTACGAGCAGTACTTC.

This clonotype was counted a few times. The CDR3 region is CASSLVGRGFEEQYF. CDR3 DNA: TGTGCCAGCAGCTTAGTAGGCAGGGGGTTTGAAGAGCAGTACTTC. This chain joins TRBV7-9 and TRBJ2-7, with TRBD1 identical over 7 bases. The germline CDR1 and CDR2 sequences are SEHNR and FQNEAQ (reference sequence). CDR3 length: 15 residues. V was pared by 1 base and J by 7 bases, with 10 bases of the junction left unmatched.

This clonotype was counted a few times. CDR3 in amino acids: CASSYWVPPWGTDTQYF. The CDR3 DNA follows: TGTGCCAGCAGTTACTGGGTTCCCCCCTGGGGCACAGATACGCAGTATTTT. The chain links TRBV6-5 to TRBJ2-3, with D uncertain. This CDR3 is built from 17 residues. The germline gives CDR1 MNHEY, CDR2 SVGAGI. V was clipped by 1 base and J by 1 base, with 15 bases between them.

This clonotype was counted only a few times. The CDR3: CASSVSGVHGYTF. Here the CDR3 DNA reads TGTGCCAGCAGTGTTTCGGGCGTTCATGGCTACACCTTC. This chain links TRBV28 with TRBJ1-2; D is unresolved. The V and J ends lost 5 bases and 6 bases respectively, with 13 bases between them. CDR3 length equals 13 residues. Germline CDR1 and CDR2: MDHEN and SYDVKM.

The rearrangement uses TRBV7-2 and TRBJ1-1; 7 bases map to TRBD1. This CDR3 spans 12 amino acids. Germline CDR1 is SGHTA and CDR2 is FQGNSA. With V trimmed by 6 bases and J by 7 bases, 5 bases remained unmatched. The CDR3 DNA follows: TGTGCCAGCAGGCTAGACAGGGATGAAGCTTTCTTT. This gives the protein CASRLDRDEAFF.

Concerning this clonotype itself: This CDR3 is missing its conserved last phenylalanine or tryptophan, likely due to a read error. The chain employs TRBV29-1 and TRBJ2-1, with unresolved D. This CDR3 region has 14 residues. The germline CDR1 and CDR2 sequences are SQVTM and ANQGSEA. Trimming removed 3 bases from V and 0 bases from J, with 9 bases in between. The CDR3 DNA reads TGCAGCGTTGACGGACCCGTCTCCTACAATGAGCAGTTCTTG. Protein: CSVDGPVSYNEQFL.

This chain links TRBV6-2 or TRBV6-3 with TRBJ2-1, with 10 nucleotides matching TRBD2. Per germline, CDR1 MNHEY and CDR2 SVGEGT. There are 16 residues in the CDR3. Trimming cost V 6 bases and J 8 bases; bases outside gene matches: 13. The CDR3 DNA reads TGTGCCAGCAGCCGCACTGCTAGCGGGAGAAGGCATGAGCAGTTCTTC. It codes for CASSRTASGRRHEQFF.

This clonotype was seen more than once but under ten times. This chain connects TRBV7-2 to TRBJ2-4, with 7 nucleotides matching TRBD2. The J call is in doubt because the DNA end fits TRBJ2-7 better. The CDR3 has 18 residues. The germline CDR1 and CDR2 sequences are SGHTA and FQGNSA. The CDR3 spells CASSRVGGDLRTSYEQYF. The DNA for the CDR3 is TGTGCCAGCAGCAGAGTGGGGGGGGACCTACGGACTTCTTACGAGCAGTACTTC.

The rearrangement uses TRBV27 and TRBJ2-1, with 16 bases lining up with TRBD2. Unmatched junction bases numbered 13, after V lost 6 bases and J lost 5 bases. CDR1 and CDR2 from the germline V gene are MNHEY and SMNVEV (reference sequence). This CDR3 contains 19 residues. The chain's CDR3 is CASSSTPGLAGGRNNEQFF. In nucleotides, the CDR3 is TGTGCCAGCAGCTCAACCCCGGGACTAGCGGGAGGGAGGAACAATGAGCAGTTCTTC.

V is TRBV4-1 and J is TRBJ1-2, with 7 nucleotides matching TRBD1. Germline-derived CDR1 and CDR2 are MGHRA and YSYEKL. This CDR3 has 17 residues. Trimming took 2 bases from V and 1 from J; bases not matched to a gene: 10. The CDR3 spells CASSQLPRQGLNYGYTF. The CDR3 bases are TGCGCCAGCAGCCAACTCCCGAGACAGGGACTTAACTATGGCTACACCTTC.

The chain combines TRBV20-1 with TRBJ2-5; 7 bases agree with TRBD2. Looked up from germline, CDR1 is DFQATT and CDR2 is SNEGSKA (reference sequence). The CDR3 sequence is 15 residues long. With V trimmed by 1 base and J by 3 bases, 8 bases remained unmatched. This CDR3 is CSARGVSGKEETQYF. DNA for the CDR3: TGCAGTGCTAGAGGGGTGAGCGGGAAAGAAGAGACCCAGTACTTC.

With regard to this clonotype: Its ends do not fully match the called genes, so a read error is possible. V is TRBV2 and J is TRBJ2-1; TRBD1 matches 10 bases. The V gene's germline CDR1 is SNHLY and CDR2 FYNNEI. The CDR3 runs 15 residues. CDR3 sequence: CASTEDRGLSDEQFF. The CDR3 DNA reads as TGTGCCAGCACTGAAGACAGGGGGCTTAGCGATGAGCAGTTCTTC.

This chain joins TRBV12-3 or TRBV12-4 and TRBJ2-1; 9 bases fit TRBD2. This CDR3 is 15 amino acids long. J was trimmed by 4 bases and V by 7 bases; bases with no gene match: 8. CDR3 sequence reads: CASTPTSGPYNEQFF. The CDR3 DNA sequence: TGTGCCAGCACCCCGACTAGCGGACCTTACAATGAGCAGTTCTTC.

The chain carries TRBV29-1 and TRBJ1-1; no reliable D call. The CDR3 is 14 residues long. Germline CDR1 reads SQVTM; CDR2 reads ANQGSEA. V was shortened by 0 bases and J by 6 bases, with 14 bases between the two germline ends. As DNA, the CDR3 is TGCAGCGTTGAAGATTTGGCAGAAACCTCTGAAGCTTTCTTT. Translating gives CSVEDLAETSEAFF.

This clonotype appeared a few times. The V and J genes are TRBV7-6 and TRBJ2-1, with 9 bases aligning to TRBD2. Germline lookup yields CDR1 SGHVS and CDR2 FNYEAQ. This CDR3 spans 13 amino acids. V was clipped by 1 base and J by 13 bases; unmatched bases: 5. CDR3 sequence reads: CASSLGREGRQFF. CDR3 coding DNA: TGTGCCAGCAGCTTAGGGCGGGAGGGCCGCCAGTTCTTC.

The table lists this clonotype with a few counts. The chain recombines TRBV12-3 or TRBV12-4 with TRBJ1-1, with 7 bases identical to TRBD1. With V trimmed by 6 bases and J by 7 bases, 8 bases remained unmatched. This CDR3 region has 13 residues. The CDR3 loop reads CASRFRGAGEAFF. In DNA, the CDR3 is TGTGCCAGCAGGTTCAGGGGGGCGGGTGAAGCTTTCTTT.

The chain links TRBV5-1 to TRBJ2-3, with D perhaps assigned TRBD1 or TRBD2 (5 bases each). This CDR3 is built from 15 residues. V lost 0 bases and J lost 5, with 13 bases in between. CDR1 and CDR2 (germline): SGHRS, YFSETQ. The CDR3 DNA is TGCGCCAGCAGCTTGGGCAGCAGGGCGGGAGATACGCAGTATTTT. As protein: CASSLGSRAGDTQYF.

This clonotype was detected only a few times. The rearrangement links TRBV5-1 to TRBJ2-1; 7 bases fit TRBD2. CDR1 is SGHRS and CDR2 is YFSETQ in the germline V gene. This CDR3 has 16 amino acids. V dropped 0 bases and J dropped 6; count of bases not matched to a gene: 9. Here the CDR3 DNA reads TGCGCCAGCAGCTTGGGGACGGCGGGAGCGACCAATGAGCAGTTCTTC. As protein: CASSLGTAGATNEQFF.

In DNA form, the CDR3 reads TGTGCCAGCAGCCTGCGGGGACTAGCGCCCAATGAGCAGTTCTTC. Residues: CASSLRGLAPNEQFF. The chain uses TRBV7-2 and TRBJ2-1; TRBD2 matches 10 bases. Germline loops: CDR1 SGHTA, CDR2 FQGNSA. The CDR3 sequence is 15 residues long. J lost 6 bases, V lost 5 bases, and 7 bases had no gene match.

This clonotype was picked up a small number of times. This chain connects TRBV12-3 or TRBV12-4 to TRBJ1-2; no reliable D call. This CDR3 region has 13 residues. Trimming took 5 bases from V and 1 from J, leaving 8 bases between them. The CDR3 is CASSPTLNYGYTF. The CDR3 nucleotides read TGTGCCAGCAGTCCCACACTTAACTATGGCTACACCTTC.

CDR3 sequence (DNA): TGTGCCAGCAGCGTTACGTGGACAGGGGGCGGCGGGAACACTGAAGCTTTCTTT. Amino acids: CASSVTWTGGGGNTEAFF. This sequence joins TRBV13 and TRBJ1-1; 11 bases align to TRBD1. Germline V gene sequence: CDR1 PRHDT, CDR2 FYEKMQ (reference sequence). The V gene end was trimmed by 5 bases and the J gene end by 1 base; junction bases not matched to a gene: 12. The CDR3 is made up of 18 amino acids.

The chain uses TRBV18 and TRBJ2-7; D possibly corresponds to TRBD2 (6 bases). V shed 3 bases and J shed 5 bases, with 20 bases lying between them. Germline V gene sequence: CDR1 KGHSH, CDR2 LQKENI. This CDR3 is built from 16 residues. This chain's CDR3 is CASSPILGGVADEQYF. Here the CDR3 DNA reads TGTGCCAGCTCACCGATTCTCGGCGGGGTCGCAGACGAGCAGTACTTC.

This clonotype was seen more than once but under ten times. The chain carries TRBV2 and TRBJ2-5, with 11 bases matching TRBD2. The CDR3 has 15 amino acids. Trimming at V came to 6 bases and at J to 4 bases, leaving 7 bases not matched to a gene. The germline CDR1 and CDR2 sequences are SNHLY and FYNNEI. The CDR3 DNA reads TGTGCCAGCAGACGGGTTAGCGGGAGGGGAGAGACCCAGTACTTC. This translates into CASRRVSGRGETQYF.

The J gene is TRBJ2-7, the V gene TRBV28; D tentatively fits TRBD1 or TRBD2 (5 bases each). This CDR3 comprises 13 residues. Germline values: CDR1 MDHEN, CDR2 SYDVKM. V was pared by 6 bases and J by 10 bases, with 19 bases between. The CDR3 loop reads CASRPGPRMIQYF. DNA for the CDR3: TGTGCCAGCAGACCGGGACCCCGAATGATTCAGTACTTC.